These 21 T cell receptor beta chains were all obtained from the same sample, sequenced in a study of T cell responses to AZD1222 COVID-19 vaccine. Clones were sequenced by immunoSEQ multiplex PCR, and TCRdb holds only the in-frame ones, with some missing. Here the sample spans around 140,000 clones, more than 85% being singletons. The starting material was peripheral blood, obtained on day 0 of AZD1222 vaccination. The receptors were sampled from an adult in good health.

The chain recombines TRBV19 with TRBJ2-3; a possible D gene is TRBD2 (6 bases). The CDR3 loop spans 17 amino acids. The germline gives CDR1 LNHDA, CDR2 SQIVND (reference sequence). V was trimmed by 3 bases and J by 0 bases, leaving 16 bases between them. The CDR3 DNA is TGTGCCAGTAGTATGGGAGGAGGGGTCTCTAGCACAGATACGCAGTATTTT. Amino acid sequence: CASSMGGGVSSTDTQYF.

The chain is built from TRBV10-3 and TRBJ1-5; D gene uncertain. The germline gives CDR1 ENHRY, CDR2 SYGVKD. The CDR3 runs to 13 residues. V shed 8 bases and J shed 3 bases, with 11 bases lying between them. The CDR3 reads CAISQSTNQPQHF. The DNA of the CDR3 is TGTGCCATCTCCCAGAGTACCAATCAGCCCCAGCATTTT.

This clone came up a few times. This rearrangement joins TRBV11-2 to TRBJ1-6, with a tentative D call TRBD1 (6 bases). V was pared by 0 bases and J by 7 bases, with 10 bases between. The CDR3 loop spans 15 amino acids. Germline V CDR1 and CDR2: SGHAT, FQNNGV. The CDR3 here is CASSLDTGMNSPLHF. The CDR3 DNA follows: TGTGCCAGCAGCTTAGATACAGGGATGAATTCACCCCTCCACTTT.

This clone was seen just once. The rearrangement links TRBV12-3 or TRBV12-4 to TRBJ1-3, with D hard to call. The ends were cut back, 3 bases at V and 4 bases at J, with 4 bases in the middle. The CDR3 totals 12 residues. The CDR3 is CASSLEGNTIYF. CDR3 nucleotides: TGTGCCAGCAGTTTGGAGGGAAACACCATATATTTT.

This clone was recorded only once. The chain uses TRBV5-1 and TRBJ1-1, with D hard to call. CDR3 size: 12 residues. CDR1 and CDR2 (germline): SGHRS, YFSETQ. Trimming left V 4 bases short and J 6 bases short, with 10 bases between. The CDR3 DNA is TGCGCCAGCAGCAAGGACGGTCCTGAAGCTTTCTTT. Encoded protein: CASSKDGPEAFF. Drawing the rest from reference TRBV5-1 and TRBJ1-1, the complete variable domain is KAGVTQTPRYLIKTRGQQVTLSCSPISGHRSVSWYQQTPGQGLQFLFEYFSETQRNKGNFPGRFSGRQFSNSRSEMNVSTLELGDSALYLCASSKDGPEAFFGQGTRLTVV.

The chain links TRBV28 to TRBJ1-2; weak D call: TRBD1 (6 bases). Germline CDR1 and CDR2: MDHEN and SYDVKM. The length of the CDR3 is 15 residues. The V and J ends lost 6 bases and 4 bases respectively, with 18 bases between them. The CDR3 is CASSRSRRGAYGYTF. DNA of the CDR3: TGTGCCAGCAGCCGCTCCCGTCGGGGGGCCTATGGCTACACCTTC.

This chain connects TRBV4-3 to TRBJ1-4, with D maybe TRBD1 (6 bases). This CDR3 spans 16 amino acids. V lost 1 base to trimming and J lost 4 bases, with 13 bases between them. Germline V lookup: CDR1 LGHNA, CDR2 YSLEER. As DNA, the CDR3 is TGCGCCAGCAGCCAAGTACAGGGAGGAGGTAATGAAAAACTGTTTTTT. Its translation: CASSQVQGGGNEKLFF.

CDR3 in DNA: TGCAGCGTTGCCCGGACAGGGAGTTCTCAGGGTGGCTACACCTTC. The encoded protein is CSVARTGSSQGGYTF. J is TRBJ1-2 and V is TRBV29-1, with 8 bases lining up with TRBD1. Losses at the gene ends were 4 bases for V and 7 bases for J; bases not matched to a gene: 14. The CDR3 is made up of 15 amino acids. Per the germline V gene, CDR1 is SQVTM and CDR2 is ANQGSEA.

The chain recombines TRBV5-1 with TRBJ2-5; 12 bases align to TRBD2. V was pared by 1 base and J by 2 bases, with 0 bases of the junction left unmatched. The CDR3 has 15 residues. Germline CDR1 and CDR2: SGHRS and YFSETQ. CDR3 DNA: TGCGCCAGCAGCTTGCTAGCGGGAGGGCAAGAGACCCAGTACTTC. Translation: CASSLLAGGQETQYF.

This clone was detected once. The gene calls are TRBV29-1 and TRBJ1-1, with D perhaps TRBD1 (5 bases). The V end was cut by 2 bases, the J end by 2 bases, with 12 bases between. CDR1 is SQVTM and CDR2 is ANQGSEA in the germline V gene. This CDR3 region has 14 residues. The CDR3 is CSVERQGINTEAFF. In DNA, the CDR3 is TGCAGCGTTGAACGTCAGGGAATCAACACTGAAGCTTTCTTT. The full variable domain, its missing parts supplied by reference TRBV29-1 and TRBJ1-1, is SAVISQKPSRDICQRGTSLTIQCQVDSQVTMMFWYRQQPGQSLTLIATANQGSEATYESGFVIDKFPISRPNLTFSTLTVSNMSPEDSSIYLCSVERQGINTEAFFGQGTRLTVV.

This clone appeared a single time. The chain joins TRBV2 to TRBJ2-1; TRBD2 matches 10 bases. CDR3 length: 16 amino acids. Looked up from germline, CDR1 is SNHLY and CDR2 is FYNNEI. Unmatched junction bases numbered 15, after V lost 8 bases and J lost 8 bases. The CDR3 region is CASAPRSSGGQHEQFF. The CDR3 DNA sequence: TGTGCCAGCGCCCCTCGCTCTAGCGGGGGCCAGCATGAGCAGTTCTTC.

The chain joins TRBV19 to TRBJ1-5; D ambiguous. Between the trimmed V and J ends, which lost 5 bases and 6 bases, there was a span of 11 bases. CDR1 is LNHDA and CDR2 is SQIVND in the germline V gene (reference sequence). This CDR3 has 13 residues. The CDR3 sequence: CASSRQIGQPQHF. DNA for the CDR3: TGTGCCAGTAGTCGGCAGATAGGTCAGCCCCAGCATTTT.

The CDR3 DNA reads as TGTGCCAGCAGCTTACTACGGGCAGGAGGCTACACCTTC. Translating it yields CASSLLRAGGYTF. The rearrangement links TRBV5-6 to TRBJ1-2; D not resolved. There are 13 residues in the CDR3. The V gene's germline CDR1 is SGHDT and CDR2 YYEEEE. Deletions cut 2 bases from V and 8 bases from J, with 13 bases between.

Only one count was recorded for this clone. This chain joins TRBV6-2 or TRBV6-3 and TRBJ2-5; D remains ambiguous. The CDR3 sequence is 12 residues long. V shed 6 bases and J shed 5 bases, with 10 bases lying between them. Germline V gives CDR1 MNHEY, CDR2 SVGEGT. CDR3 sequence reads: CASSQTEETQYF. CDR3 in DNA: TGTGCCAGCAGCCAAACCGAGGAGACCCAGTACTTC.

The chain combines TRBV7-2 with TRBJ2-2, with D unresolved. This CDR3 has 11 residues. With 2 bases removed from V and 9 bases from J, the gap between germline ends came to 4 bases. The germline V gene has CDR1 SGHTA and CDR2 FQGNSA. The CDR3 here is CASSLHRELFF. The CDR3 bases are TGTGCCAGCAGCTTACATAGGGAGCTGTTTTTT. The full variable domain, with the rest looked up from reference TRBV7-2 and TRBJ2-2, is GAGVSQSPSNKVTEKGKDVELRCDPISGHTALYWYRQSLGQGLEFLIYFQGNSAPDKSGLPSDRFSAERTGGSVSTLTIQRTQQEDSAVYLCASSLHRELFFGEGSRLTVL.

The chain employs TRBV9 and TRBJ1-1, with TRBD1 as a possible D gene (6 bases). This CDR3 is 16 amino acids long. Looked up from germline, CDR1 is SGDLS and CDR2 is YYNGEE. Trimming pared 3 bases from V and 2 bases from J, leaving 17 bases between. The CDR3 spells CASSAEGGHLNTEAFF. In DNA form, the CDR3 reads TGTGCCAGCAGCGCGGAGGGGGGCCACCTCAACACTGAAGCTTTCTTT.

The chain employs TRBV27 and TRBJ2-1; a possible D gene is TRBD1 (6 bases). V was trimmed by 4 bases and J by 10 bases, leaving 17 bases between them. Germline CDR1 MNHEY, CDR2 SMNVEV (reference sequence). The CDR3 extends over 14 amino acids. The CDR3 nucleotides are TGTGCCAGCAGTTATTCCTCAGGGCAGGGGGAGCAGTTCTTC. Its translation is CASSYSSGQGEQFF.

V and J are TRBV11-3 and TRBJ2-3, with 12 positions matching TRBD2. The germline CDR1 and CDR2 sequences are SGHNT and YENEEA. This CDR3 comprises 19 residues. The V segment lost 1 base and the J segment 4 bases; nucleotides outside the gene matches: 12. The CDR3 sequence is CASSLGTSGEGVHADTQYF. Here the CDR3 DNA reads TGTGCCAGCAGCTTAGGGACTAGCGGGGAGGGGGTCCATGCAGATACGCAGTATTTT.

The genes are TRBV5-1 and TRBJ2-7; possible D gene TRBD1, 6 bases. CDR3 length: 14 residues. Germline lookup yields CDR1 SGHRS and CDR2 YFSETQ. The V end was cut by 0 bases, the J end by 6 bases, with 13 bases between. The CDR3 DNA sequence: TGCGCCAGCAGCTTGGGACAGGACGTGGGCGAGCAGTACTTC. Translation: CASSLGQDVGEQYF.

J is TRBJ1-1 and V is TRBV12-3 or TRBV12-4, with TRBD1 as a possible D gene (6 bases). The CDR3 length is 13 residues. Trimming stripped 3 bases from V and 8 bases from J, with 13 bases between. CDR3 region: CASSFSGQIEAFF. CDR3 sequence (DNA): TGTGCCAGCAGTTTTTCTGGACAGATCGAAGCTTTCTTT.

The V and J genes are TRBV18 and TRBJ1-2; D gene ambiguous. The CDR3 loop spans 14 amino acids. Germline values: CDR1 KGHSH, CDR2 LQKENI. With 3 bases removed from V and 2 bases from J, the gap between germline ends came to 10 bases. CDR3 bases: TGTGCCAGCTCACCCGGCGACGGCAACTATGGCTACACCTTC. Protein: CASSPGDGNYGYTF.